Listed below are T cell receptor beta chains from one sample, sequenced in a study of cytomegalovirus exposure and HLA in healthy donors. The table came from immunoSEQ multiplex PCR; TCRdb's copy has only in-frame clones and leaves some out. The data show approximately 130,000 clones, with around four fifths seen just once and less than 2% held by the top ten. Sequencing was carried out using PBMCs. The receptors come from a man aged 40-55 years in good health and CMV-seronegative. The CDR3 runs from the conserved cysteine through the conserved F or W. A D gene is named only where the DNA matches it firmly. Clone size is given for some rows only: seen once, a few or many times, or a class if the clone is expanded.

d_call,j_call,v_call,clone_size,cdr3_nt,cdr3_aa
NA,TRBJ2-3,TRBV2,NA,TGTGCCAGCAGTGAAGTCGTCCAAACTAGCACAGATACGCAGTATTTT,CASSEVVQTSTDTQYF
NA,TRBJ1-1,TRBV19,NA,TGTGCCAGTAGGGTCGGGGAGGTCATGAACACTGAAGCTTTCTTT,CASRVGEVMNTEAFF
NA,TRBJ2-2,TRBV5-5,few,TGTGCCAGCAGCTTGGTCGGGGGGCCCGGGATCGGGGAGCTGTTTTTT,CASSLVGGPGIGELFF
TRBD2,TRBJ2-1,TRBV9,NA,TGTGCCAGCAGCGCGGAACTAGCGGGAACCCTATTATCAAATGAGCAGTTCTTC,CASSAELAGTLLSNEQFF
NA,TRBJ1-4,TRBV20-1,NA,TGCAGAACACAGATTAATGAAAAACTGTTTTTT,CRTQINEKLFF
NA,TRBJ2-7,TRBV30,NA,TGTGCCTGGAGTGTTACCCGGGAGCGCTACGAGCAGTACTTC,CAWSVTRERYEQYF
TRBD2,TRBJ2-3,TRBV9,NA,TGTGCCAGCAGCTACAGCGGGGGGGCCTCAGATACGCAGTATTTT,CASSYSGGASDTQYF
TRBD1,TRBJ1-2,TRBV6-5,NA,TGTGCCAGCAGCATGACAGGGGCCGGCTACACCTTC,CASSMTGAGYTF
TRBD1,TRBJ1-5,TRBV7-9,NA,TGTGCCAGCAGCAAGACAGGGTTGGGCAATCAGCCCCAGCATTTT,CASSKTGLGNQPQHF
NA,TRBJ1-6,TRBV5-1,NA,TGCGCCAGCAGCTCGAGCTCCTATAATTCACCCCTCCACTTT,CASSSSSYNSPLHF
NA,TRBJ1-1,TRBV28,NA,TGTGCCAGCAGTTTATCGGGAATTCGGCAGTTAAATACTGAAGCTTTCTTT,CASSLSGIRQLNTEAFF
NA,TRBJ2-4,TRBV5-1,NA,TGCGCCAGCAGCGCTCGATTTACAGGGGAGGTAGACATTCAGTACTTC,CASSARFTGEVDIQYF
NA,TRBJ2-1,TRBV2,NA,TGTGCCAGCATAGCGGCTTCGATAAATGAGCAGTTCTTC,CASIAASINEQFF
TRBD2,TRBJ2-1,TRBV7-2,few,TGTGCCAGCAGCTTAGCTAGCGGGGGGGCTAATGAGCAGTTCTTC,CASSLASGGANEQFF
NA,TRBJ2-7,TRBV7-8,NA,TGTGCCAGCAGCGCAGGAAGGGGTTACGAGCAGTACTTC,CASSAGRGYEQYF
NA,TRBJ1-2,TRBV30,NA,TGTGCCTGGTTAGGACAGCAATCCTTAGCTAACTATGGCTGCACCTTC,CAWLGQQSLANYGCTF
NA,TRBJ1-1,TRBV30,NA,TGTGCCTGGCAGGGCTACACTGAAGCTTTCTTT,CAWQGYTEAFF
NA,TRBJ1-6,TRBV9,NA,TGTGCCAGCAGCGCCGACAGAGCCCCGAATTCACCCCTCCACTTT,CASSADRAPNSPLHF
NA,TRBJ1-5,TRBV19,NA,TGTGCCAGTAGTATGACAGGCCGCAATCAGCCCCAGCATTTT,CASSMTGRNQPQHF
NA,TRBJ1-1,TRBV10-1,NA,TGCGCCAGCAGTGAGAGTGTGGGGGGTCGGACTGAAGCTTTCTTT,CASSESVGGRTEAFF
TRBD2,TRBJ2-3,TRBV29-1,NA,TGCAGCGGGAGCGGGGGGGCCGGGGATACGCAGTATTTT,CSGSGGAGDTQYF
TRBD1,TRBJ2-7,TRBV5-1,NA,TGCGCCAGCAGCGGACAGGGATTGTTGACCTACGAGCAGTACTTC,CASSGQGLLTYEQYF
TRBD1,TRBJ2-7,TRBV7-8,NA,TGTGCCAGCAGCTTATCGGACAGGGAGCAGTACTTC,CASSLSDREQYF
TRBD1,TRBJ2-6,TRBV4-1,NA,TGCGCCAGCAGCCAGGGACAGGGACCTGGGGCCAACGTCCTGACTTTC,CASSQGQGPGANVLTF
TRBD2,TRBJ2-7,TRBV7-3,NA,TGTGCCAGCAGTATAGGGAGGGCCCCCTCCGAGCAGTACTTC,CASSIGRAPSEQYF
TRBD2,TRBJ2-1,TRBV15,NA,TGTGCCACCGCGAAACGAGCGGGAGGGCCTTCCTACAATGAGCAGTTCTTC,CATAKRAGGPSYNEQFF
NA,TRBJ2-5,TRBV19,NA,TGTGCCAGTAGTATCAACAGACAAGAGACCCAGTACTTC,CASSINRQETQYF
NA,TRBJ1-4,TRBV7-9,NA,TGTGCCAGCAGCTCGACAGTAGATTTAGAAAAACTGTTTTTT,CASSSTVDLEKLFF
NA,TRBJ2-7,TRBV7-2,NA,TGTGCCAGCAGCTTATCTAGAATATCCTACGAGCAGTACTTC,CASSLSRISYEQYF
NA,TRBJ2-3,TRBV30,NA,TGTGCCTGGTCGTCAGGGGCAGATACGCAGTATTTT,CAWSSGADTQYF
NA,TRBJ1-1,TRBV6-5,NA,TGTGCCAGCAGCGGGGTAGGTCGGAGCACTGAAGCTTTCTTT,CASSGVGRSTEAFF
TRBD2,TRBJ2-7,TRBV5-1,NA,TGCGCCAGCAGCTTGACTAGCGGGAGTGTTTACGACGAGCAGTACTTC,CASSLTSGSVYDEQYF
NA,TRBJ1-6,TRBV9,NA,TGTGCCAGCAGCGAGAACAGGGATTTTGGTAATTCACCCCTCCACTTT,CASSENRDFGNSPLHF
TRBD1,TRBJ1-5,TRBV27,NA,TGTGCCAGCAGCCGACAGGGGGCTAGTCAGCCCCAGCATTTT,CASSRQGASQPQHF